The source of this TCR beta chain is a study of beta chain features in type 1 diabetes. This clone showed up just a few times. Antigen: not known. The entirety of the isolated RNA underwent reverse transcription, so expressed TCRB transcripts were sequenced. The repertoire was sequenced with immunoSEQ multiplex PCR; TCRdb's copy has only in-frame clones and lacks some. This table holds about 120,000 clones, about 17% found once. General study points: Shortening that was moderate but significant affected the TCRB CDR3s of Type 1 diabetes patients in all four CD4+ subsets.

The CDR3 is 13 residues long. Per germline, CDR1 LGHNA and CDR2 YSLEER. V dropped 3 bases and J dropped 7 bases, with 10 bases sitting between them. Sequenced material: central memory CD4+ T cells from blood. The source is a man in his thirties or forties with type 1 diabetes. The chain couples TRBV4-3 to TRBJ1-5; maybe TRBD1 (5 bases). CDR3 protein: CASSQGEFQPQHF. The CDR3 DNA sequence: TGCGCCAGCAGCCAGGGGGAATTCCAGCCCCAGCATTTT.